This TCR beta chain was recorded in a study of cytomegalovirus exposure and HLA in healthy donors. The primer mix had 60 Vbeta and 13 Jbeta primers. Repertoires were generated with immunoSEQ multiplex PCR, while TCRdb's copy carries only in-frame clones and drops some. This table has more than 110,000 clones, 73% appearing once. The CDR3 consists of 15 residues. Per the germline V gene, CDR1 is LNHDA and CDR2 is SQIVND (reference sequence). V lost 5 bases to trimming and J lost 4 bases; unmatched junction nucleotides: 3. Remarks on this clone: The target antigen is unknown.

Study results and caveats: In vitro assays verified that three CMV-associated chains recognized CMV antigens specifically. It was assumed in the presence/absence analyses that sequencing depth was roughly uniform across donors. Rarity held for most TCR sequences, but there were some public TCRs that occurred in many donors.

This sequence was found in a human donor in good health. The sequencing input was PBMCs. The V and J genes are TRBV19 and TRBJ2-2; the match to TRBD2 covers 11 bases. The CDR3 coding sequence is TGTGCCAGTAGTCCGACTAGCGGGGTCACCGGGGAGCTGTTTTTT. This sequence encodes CASSPTSGVTGELFF.